The rows below give T cell receptor beta chains drawn from one sample of a study of blood T cell repertoires in COVID-19. Clones were read by immunoSEQ multiplex PCR, and TCRdb kept only the in-frame ones, dropping some. This table holds approximately 290,000 clones, around 81% found once. Specimen: peripheral blood. All receptors derive from a person aged 70 to 80 with COVID-19, enrolled during active disease. Each CDR3 is given with its conserved first and last residue. A D gene is named only where the DNA matches it firmly. Not all rows give a size; the values are once, few, many and, for expanded clones, a class.

>TRBD2|TRBV4-2|NA|TRBJ2-4
CASSQEATGTSGSLAKNIQYF
TGTGCCAGCAGCCAGGAAGCCACCGGGACTAGCGGAAGTCTAGCCAAAAACATTCAGTACTTC
>NA|TRBV12-3/TRBV12-4|NA|TRBJ2-1
CASSLGPYNEQFF
TGTGCCAGCAGTTTGGGCCCTTACAATGAGCAGTTCTTC
>NA|TRBV15|NA|TRBJ2-3
CATSGSTDTQYF
TGTGCCACCAGCGGCAGCACAGATACGCAGTATTTT
>NA|TRBV25-1|NA|TRBJ2-7
CASSDLQGGEQYF
TGTGCCAGCAGTGATTTACAGGGTGGTGAGCAGTACTTC
>NA|TRBV6-4|NA|TRBJ1-5
CASSEQGGGNQPQHF
TGTGCCAGCAGTGAACAGGGAGGGGGCAATCAGCCCCAGCATTTT
>NA|TRBV19|NA|TRBJ1-5
CASSYPGTSNQPQHF
TGTGCCAGTAGTTACCCCGGGACAAGCAATCAGCCCCAGCATTTT
>TRBD1|TRBV5-6|NA|TRBJ2-1
CASSGQGAGNEQFF
TGTGCCAGCAGCGGACAGGGGGCAGGCAATGAGCAGTTCTTC
>NA|TRBV11-2|NA|TRBJ2-7
CASSPPPEVYEQYF
TGTGCCAGCAGCCCTCCCCCAGAAGTGTACGAGCAGTACTTC
>TRBD1|TRBV5-4|NA|TRBJ2-1
CASSGLRTGSYNEQFF
TGTGCCAGCAGCGGCCTGCGGACAGGATCCTACAATGAGCAGTTCTTC
>NA|TRBV4-2|NA|TRBJ1-2
CASSQDYADSNYGYTF
TGTGCCAGCAGCCAAGATTACGCAGATTCTAACTATGGCTACACCTTC
>TRBD2|TRBV12-3/TRBV12-4|once|TRBJ2-3
CASSTLAFAQYF
TGTGCCAGCAGTACACTAGCGTTCGCGCAGTATTTT
>NA|TRBV5-4|NA|TRBJ1-2
CASSLGPADRSGYTF
TGTGCCAGCAGCTTGGGGCCCGCCGACAGGAGTGGCTACACCTTC
>NA|TRBV10-3|NA|TRBJ1-2
CAISGQDRDVGGYTF
TGTGCCATCAGTGGACAGGACCGGGACGTGGGGGGCTACACCTTC
>TRBD1|TRBV6-5|NA|TRBJ1-4
CASQWQGEGKLFF
TGTGCCAGCCAGTGGCAGGGGGAAGGAAAACTGTTTTTT
>NA|TRBV28|NA|TRBJ2-5
CASTARDTEQTQYF
TGTGCCAGCACCGCCCGGGACACCGAACAGACCCAGTACTTC
>TRBD1|TRBV29-1|once|TRBJ2-5
CSVRQGGETQYF
TGCAGCGTCCGACAGGGGGGAGAGACCCAGTACTTC
>TRBD2|TRBV6-8|NA|TRBJ2-3
CASSSPLERGGVADTQYF
TGTGCCAGCAGTTCCCCACTCGAGCGGGGGGGAGTCGCAGATACGCAGTATTTT
>NA|TRBV3-1/TRBV3-2|NA|TRBJ2-2
CASSRLTGHVMGTMNTGELFF
TGTGCCAGCAGCCGACTGACAGGTCATGTAATGGGTACCATGAACACCGGGGAGCTGTTTTTT
>NA|TRBV2|NA|TRBJ1-1
CASSTYTEAFF
TGTGCCAGCAGTACTTACACTGAAGCTTTCTTT
>NA|TRBV5-1|NA|TRBJ2-6
CASSPRRWSGANVLTF
TGCGCCAGCAGCCCTCGGCGGTGGTCTGGGGCCAACGTCCTGACTTTC
>TRBD2|TRBV4-2|NA|TRBJ2-1
CASSQARTSGRSGEQFF
TGTGCCAGCAGCCAAGCTCGGACTAGCGGGAGATCGGGTGAGCAGTTCTTC
>NA|TRBV5-1|few|TRBJ1-1
CASSLEPGRHSNTEAFF
TGCGCCAGCAGCTTGGAGCCCGGCAGGCACTCTAACACTGAAGCTTTCTTT
>TRBD2|TRBV27|NA|TRBJ2-1
CASSKTGGVHEQFF
TGTGCCAGCAGTAAAACGGGAGGGGTGCATGAGCAGTTCTTC
>NA|TRBV11-2|NA|TRBJ2-7
CASSLAGVTNEQYF
TGTGCCAGCAGCTTAGCGGGGGTCACAAACGAGCAGTACTTC
>TRBD2|TRBV2|NA|TRBJ2-7
CASSINSGRGYEQYF
TGTGCCAGCAGTATAAATAGCGGGAGGGGCTACGAGCAGTACTTC
>TRBD2|TRBV27|NA|TRBJ2-3
CASSQTSGGYLDTQYF
TGTGCCAGCAGTCAGACTAGCGGGGGGTATCTAGATACGCAGTATTTT
>TRBD2|TRBV27|NA|TRBJ2-7
CASRTSGAYEQYF
TGTGCCAGCAGAACTAGCGGGGCCTACGAGCAGTACTTC
>NA|TRBV7-2|NA|TRBJ1-1
CASSLVGRGSTEAFF
TGTGCCAGCAGCTTAGTCGGGAGGGGAAGCACTGAAGCTTTCTTT
>NA|TRBV30|NA|TRBJ1-2
CAWTLSANYGYTF
TGTGCCTGGACGTTGTCAGCTAACTATGGCTACACCTTC
>NA|TRBV6-5|NA|TRBJ1-1
CASRATVNTEAFF
TGTGCCAGCAGAGCGACAGTTAACACTGAAGCTTTCTTT
>NA|TRBV28|NA|TRBJ2-7
CASRIGAGVYEQYF
TGTGCCAGCAGGATAGGGGCAGGGGTTTACGAGCAGTACTTC
>NA|TRBV4-1|NA|TRBJ1-5
CASTFLWARNQPQHF
TGCGCCAGCACTTTCTTGTGGGCCCGCAATCAGCCCCAGCATTTT
>TRBD1|TRBV5-8|NA|TRBJ1-2
CASSPGQGTSLYGYTF
TGTGCCAGCAGCCCCGGACAGGGTACGTCGCTATATGGCTACACCTTC
>TRBD1|TRBV4-1|few|TRBJ1-2
CASSQLGTVGYTF
TGCGCCAGCAGCCAGTTAGGGACAGTTGGCTACACCTTC
>NA|TRBV15|many|TRBJ2-2
CATSQTRLNTGELFF
TGTGCCACCAGCCAGACGAGGCTCAACACCGGGGAGCTGTTTTTT
>NA|TRBV21-1|NA|TRBJ1-2
CASSTRKTAPHPNYGYTF
TGTGCCAGCAGCACACGAAAGACAGCGCCTCATCCTAACTATGGCTACACCTTC
>TRBD2|TRBV4-3|NA|TRBJ2-5
CASSSTSAKTQYF
TGCGCCAGCAGCTCCACTAGCGCGAAGACCCAGTACTTC
>TRBD1|TRBV9|NA|TRBJ1-1
CASSVGQGAGRAEAFF
TGTGCCAGCAGCGTAGGACAGGGGGCGGGTAGGGCTGAAGCTTTCTTT
>TRBD1|TRBV6-4|NA|TRBJ2-3
CASSPDRGPTDTQYF
TGTGCCAGCAGCCCGGACAGGGGGCCAACCGATACGCAGTATTTT
>TRBD1|TRBV7-9|few|TRBJ1-5
CASSLTGGEPQHF
TGTGCCAGCAGCTTAACAGGGGGGGAGCCCCAGCATTTT
>TRBD1|TRBV7-3|NA|TRBJ1-1
CASSPTGPNTEAFF
TGTGCCAGCAGCCCGACAGGGCCGAACACTGAAGCTTTCTTT
>TRBD1|TRBV5-6|once|TRBJ2-7
CASRKKGDRGPQKQYF
TGTGCCAGCAGAAAAAAGGGGGACAGGGGACCCCAAAAGCAGTACTTC
>TRBD2|TRBV20-1|NA|TRBJ2-3
CSASLGGFSTDTQYF
TGCAGTGCTAGTTTGGGGGGGTTTAGCACAGATACGCAGTATTTT
>NA|TRBV18|NA|TRBJ1-1
CASSPGDIEAFF
TGTGCCAGCTCACCTGGTGACATTGAAGCTTTCTTT
>TRBD1|TRBV7-9|NA|TRBJ1-3
CASSFGQGDGNTIYF
TGTGCCAGCAGCTTCGGACAGGGGGATGGAAACACCATATATTTT
>NA|TRBV5-5|NA|TRBJ2-2
CASSYRDTRSANTGELFF
TGTGCCAGCAGCTACCGGGACACACGATCGGCGAACACCGGGGAGCTGTTTTTT
>TRBD1|TRBV5-1|NA|TRBJ1-1
CASRIQGDTEAFF
TGCGCCAGCAGAATTCAGGGGGACACTGAAGCTTTCTTT
>TRBD2|TRBV7-2|NA|TRBJ2-1
CASRWGGRNEQFF
TGTGCCAGCAGATGGGGGGGACGGAATGAGCAGTTCTTC
>NA|TRBV3-1/TRBV3-2|once|TRBJ2-2
CASSQDRAPGELFF
TGTGCCAGCAGCCAAGACAGGGCCCCCGGGGAGCTGTTTTTT
>NA|TRBV9|NA|TRBJ2-5
CASSVDARQETQYF
TGTGCCAGCAGCGTAGACGCCAGGCAGGAGACCCAGTACTTC
>NA|TRBV15|NA|TRBJ1-1
CATSRERRETEAFF
TGTGCCACCAGCAGAGAACGCAGGGAAACTGAAGCTTTCTTT
>TRBD1|TRBV7-9|few|TRBJ2-7
CATTGGGEQYF
TGTGCAACGACAGGGGGCGGGGAGCAGTACTTC
>NA|TRBV24-1|NA|TRBJ1-5
CATSDFEGAPQHF
TGTGCCACCAGTGATTTCGAGGGCGCGCCCCAGCATTTT